This TCR beta chain was found in a study of cytomegalovirus exposure and HLA in healthy donors (dated 2017 in TCRdb). Concerning the study at large: An earlier analysis of approximately 640 of the donors reported approximately 300 Gb of sequence data and some 100 million unique TCR beta sequences from 150 million to 200 million T cells. An early release covering 550 to 700 HLA-typed donors comprised roughly 300 gigabases of sequencing data and roughly 86 million unique TCR sequences. Of the roughly 410 genotyped donors, more than 75% were placed in the genetic ancestry cluster associated with self-reported Caucasian donors. The study aimed to test whether cataloging public T cell receptors could reveal signatures of past pathogen exposure. The T cell repertoires of 700 or so subjects were profiled by immunosequencing and related to cytomegalovirus serostatus. Besides the first cohort of 666 subjects, a separate validation cohort made up of 90 to 150 different subjects was used. To predict cytomegalovirus infection status, the study brought together high-throughput TCR immunosequencing, statistical association of individual TCRs with disease status, and machine learning. A later analysis re-analyzed previously published TCR beta repertoires from 666 donors and added high-resolution HLA genotyping to study TCR occurrence patterns. In the later analysis, no new phenotypic data were used to find candidate immune exposures; instead, reliance was placed on TCR beta sequences and their occurrence across donors. An earlier analysis of approximately 640 of the donors applied high-throughput TCR beta sequencing to assess whether each TCR beta V gene segment acted as functional or pseudogenic. Donor age, sex, ethnicity and CMV serostatus were compiled alongside the repertoire data. In a later genetic analysis, genome-wide SNP genotypes for about three fifths of the roughly 670 donors were used, and that subset was treated as a discovery cohort. Every discovery cohort repertoire had been produced on one sequencing platform. HLA typing covered class I and class II loci at four-digit resolution. Typing coverage differed by locus: A, B, C, DRB1 and DQB1 were typed in roughly 629-640 donors, DQA1 in around 500, DPA1 in approximately 610, and DPB1 in approximately 450. Roughly five DR-DQ haplotypes were handled as single units for association and clustering, since linkage in the cohort was strong. Among 300 to 500 genotyped donors of the cohort, an average of approximately 220,000 unique TCR beta nucleotide sequences was sequenced per donor, of which about 19% were non-productive. Overall results and qualifications from the work: Sequencing depth was assumed to be roughly uniform across donors in the presence/absence analyses, though that assumption may not hold. V-gene and J-gene trimming of TCR beta chains was associated with a missense DCLRE1C variant in a later genetic analysis, and the association was replicated in an independent cohort. Several of the top co-occurrence clusters appeared to be linked to parvovirus B19, influenza, CMV and Epstein-Barr virus, according to a later analysis. Correlated functional status among segregating V segments might be attributable to linkage disequilibrium, but an unknown experimental factor could not be ruled out. CMV serostatus was the only immune exposure information available for the cohort. Because the 87-base-pair reads could not distinguish some IMGT-functional V segments, including TRBV6-2 and TRBV6-3, those segments were excluded. Most TCR sequences were seen in very few donors, while some public TCRs were found in many individuals. This cohort had only TCR beta chains sequenced, and the lack of alpha or paired-chain data limited which features could be detected. In a later analysis, 15,000 to 20,000 TCR beta sequences were associated with specific HLA alleles at a false discovery rate of 0.05. It was suggested by the authors that the approach could potentially be generalized to other disease states and immunological phenotypes. According to a later analysis, TCR association rates differed among HLA loci, with DRB1 alleles showing the most associated TCRs and HLA-C alleles showing the fewest. Assigning TCR associations to individual alleles was difficult when HLA alleles, especially DR and DQ, strongly co-occurred. According to a later analysis, most CMV-associated TCR beta chains appeared to be HLA-restricted, and the HLA associations seemed to be driven largely by CMV exposure. In both the original and validation cohorts, the classifier was reported to diagnose cytomegalovirus status with high specificity and sensitivity. Because HLA typing was missing for some donors at each locus, association tests included only the typed subset. Because counts were too low, 15 to 20 rarely observed V segments, including chromosome 9 orphons, were excluded from the earlier analysis of 587 of the donors. A cluster of highly shared sequence variants was judged likely to be a technical artifact of the sequencing pipeline. A further reported finding was that TCR beta sequences accurately predicted the HLA-A and HLA-B alleles for most subjects in the first cohort. The study listed 150 to 200 TCR beta chains as associated with cytomegalovirus. A later analysis found that HLA-associated TCR beta chains were more clonally expanded and had lower generation probabilities than equally common non-associated chains. A few of the identified cytomegalovirus-associated TCR beta chains were confirmed in vitro to be specific for cytomegalovirus antigens. In an earlier analysis of 587 of the donors, most TCR beta V segments appeared in productive rearrangements about 87% or about 30% of the time, broadly matching IMGT annotations. According to a later genetic analysis, donors in an Asian-associated ancestry cluster had fewer N-insertions in productive TCRs than the roughly 670-donor mean.

The cohort comprised fewer than 700 healthy bone marrow donors. All cohort members were sampled while nominally healthy, although unrecorded immune exposures were likely present. The donor tested CMV seronegative, placing the donor among the approximately 400 seronegative members of the cohort. A peripheral blood sample was provided by each donor, and peripheral blood mononuclear cells were used for TCR beta sequencing. Genomic DNA was extracted from the blood cell samples with the Qiagen DNeasy Blood Extraction Kit. Libraries came from the immunoSEQ multiplex PCR assay. The multiplex PCR relied on a mix of 60 forward primers for TCR Vbeta segments and 13 reverse primers for TCR Jbeta segments. The CDR3 region of rearranged TCR beta genes was amplified from genomic DNA by a multiplex PCR assay. The amplified TCR beta libraries were sequenced on the Illumina HiSeq System as 87-base-pair reads. Per the authors' processing: A later analysis tallied 80 million to 95 million unique TCR beta chains across the approximately 670 repertoires, and approximately 9.9 million of those chains were shared by two or more donors. To remove PCR and sequencing errors, raw reads were error-corrected and collapsed into unique sequences using a nearest-neighbor algorithm that merged closely related sequences. Alignment of CDR3 sequences to IMGT reference sequences was used to assign V, D and J gene segments. Each retained sequence needed at least a six-nucleotide match to both a V gene segment and a J gene segment. Rearrangements were called productive when the CDR3 lacked stop codons and stayed in frame with V and J; all others were non-productive. CDR3 was defined by IMGT convention, running from the second conserved V-encoded cysteine to the conserved J-encoded phenylalanine. The earlier analysis of about 610 of the donors excluded any sequence lacking an unambiguous match to a single V gene segment. In an earlier analysis of a few hundred of the donors, V segments were called functional above 56.7% productive rearrangements and were called segregating when the between-donor standard deviation exceeded 5%. To diagnose cytomegalovirus status from the catalog of TCR beta chain sequences, a statistical classification framework was built. V and J gene assignment, in a later analysis, came from comparing TCR nucleotide sequences with IMGT/GENE-DB human TR gene sequences. In a later analysis, CDR3 sequences and most-parsimonious VDJ recombination scenarios were assigned using the TCRdist pipeline. In a later analysis, each TCR beta chain was defined by its CDR3 amino acid sequence together with its V-gene family, and reads without a unique V-gene family were excluded. As a way to deal with suspected cross-contamination and a sequencing artifact, a later analysis dropped approximately 570 nucleotide sequences that were highly shared and had low generation probability. A later analysis calculated a clonal expansion index for each public chain from normalized within-repertoire ranks of inferred template counts. Generation probabilities in a later analysis came from a VDJ recombination model fitted to out-of-frame rearrangements, and those results were checked against IGoR. In a later analysis, TCR-TCR, TCR-HLA and TCR-CMV co-occurrence was scored with hypergeometric tests, and a repertoire-size bias correction was applied to TCR pairs. A later analysis estimated false discovery rates by permuting HLA or CMV assignments 20 times. In a later analysis, co-occurring TCRs were grouped using DBSCAN, with TCRdist sequence similarity added in when clustering inside HLA-allele-positive subsets. Repertoires with fewer than 30,000 or more than 120,000 public chains were left out of co-occurrence clustering, as were five repertoires with anomalous nucleotide sharing. Not all clones reach the TCRdb copy of this immuneACCESS table, which keeps in-frame sequences only. Checked studies attribute under half of the gap to unresolved V genes and leave the rest unexplained. The DNA gave D and trimming, while V, J and clone size come from that table. This sample is represented by some 160,000 clones; roughly 79% of them were singletons. The top ten hold approximately 1.5% of the sample.

Comments on this clone: Its antigen remains undetermined. No much larger clonotype is one base removed from it; base qualities were not supplied.

V and J lose 7 bases and 4 bases, and a span of 5 bases separates them. The CDR3 measures 11 amino acids from cysteine to phenylalanine. The DNA shown is the 33-base CDR3, in frame from base 1. Based on the germline V gene, the CDR1 and CDR2 sequences are MGHDK and SYGVNS. Rearrangement joined TRBV25-1 to TRBJ2-1, with no confident D gene call. The sequenced sample was PBMCs. This sequence originates from a woman aged 25 to 39 in good health and CMV-seronegative. In nucleotides, the sequence is TGTGCCAGCAATAGATACAATGAGCAGTTCTTC. Translation gives CASNRYNEQFF.